The 29 T cell receptor beta chains given below trace back to one sample, sequenced in a study of blood T cell repertoires in COVID-19. Clones were sequenced by immunoSEQ multiplex PCR, and TCRdb holds only the in-frame ones, with some missing. The sample shows 300,000 to 350,000 clones, roughly 90% of them seen only once. Material: peripheral blood. Receptors originate from a man younger than 30 with active or convalescent COVID-19.

This chain links TRBV10-2 with TRBJ2-5; 15 bases are shared with TRBD2. The CDR3 has 18 amino acids. CDR1 and CDR2 (germline): WSHSY, SAAADI. V shed 2 bases, J shed 4 bases, and the junction held 8 bases outside the gene matches. CDR3 DNA: TGCGCCAGCAGTGAGCTCGAAGGACTAGCGGGGGGGCGAGAGACCCAGTACTTC. It translates to CASSELEGLAGGRETQYF.

The rearrangement links TRBV27 to TRBJ1-6; 9 bases are shared with TRBD1. Germline CDR1 reads MNHEY; CDR2 reads SMNVEV (reference sequence). V lost 1 base and J lost 5; bases outside the gene matches: 9. There are 18 residues in the CDR3. CDR3 coding DNA: TGTGCCAGCAGTTTATTGGGGCTCGGGACAGGGAATAATTCACCCCTCCACTTT. Amino acids: CASSLLGLGTGNNSPLHF.

This chain uses TRBV5-4 with TRBJ2-1, with 9 bases that match TRBD1. The CDR3 totals 16 residues. The V gene's germline CDR1 is SGHNT and CDR2 YYREEE (reference sequence). V was pared by 4 bases and J by 12 bases, with 17 bases of the junction left unmatched. The CDR3 loop is CASSPAGTGYSGGQFF. CDR3 bases: TGTGCCAGCAGCCCCGCCGGGACAGGGTATTCAGGTGGGCAGTTCTTC.

This sequence joins TRBV29-1 and TRBJ1-1; the match to TRBD1 covers 8 bases. The CDR3 spans 13 residues. The V gene's germline CDR1 is SQVTM and CDR2 ANQGSEA. V shed 7 bases, J shed 5 bases, and the junction held 9 bases outside the gene matches. CDR3 DNA sequence: TGCAGCGCCGTAGGACAGGGAAGAACTGAAGCTTTCTTT. The encoded protein is CSAVGQGRTEAFF.

The rearrangement joins TRBV6-5 to TRBJ2-4; TRBD1 might be the D (7 bases). The CDR3 has 16 residues. V shed 4 bases and J shed 0 bases, with 13 bases lying between them. Germline V gives CDR1 MNHEY, CDR2 SVGAGI. CDR3 in DNA: TGTGCCAGCAGTTTTACAGGGGAGGTAGCCAAAAACATTCAGTACTTC. Translating it yields CASSFTGEVAKNIQYF.

The rearrangement links TRBV27 to TRBJ2-3, with unresolved D. Per the germline V gene, CDR1 is MNHEY and CDR2 is SMNVEV (reference sequence). CDR3 length: 13 residues. V was pared by 1 base and J by 4 bases, with 6 bases between. In DNA, the CDR3 is TGTGCCAGCAGTTTATTCGTCGCAGATACGCAGTATTTT. Its protein product is CASSLFVADTQYF.

The chain combines TRBV27 with TRBJ2-1; TRBD1 aligns across 10 bases. Germline V gives CDR1 MNHEY, CDR2 SMNVEV (reference sequence). Trimming removed 5 bases from V and 8 bases from J; junction bases left unmatched: 6. The CDR3 contains 14 residues. The CDR3 protein is CASSLGTGEYEQFF. The DNA of the CDR3 is TGTGCCAGCAGTCTCGGGACAGGGGAGTATGAGCAGTTCTTC.

The chain is built from TRBV4-1 and TRBJ2-1; weak D call: TRBD2 (7 bases). Germline V CDR1 and CDR2: MGHRA, YSYEKL. This CDR3 spans 18 amino acids. Deletions cut 0 bases from V and 5 bases from J, with 20 bases between. DNA for the CDR3: TGCGCCAGCAGCCAAGACGCCTCGCGGGGGCCTGTACACAATGAGCAGTTCTTC. Translation gives CASSQDASRGPVHNEQFF.

This chain uses TRBV13 with TRBJ1-4, with 9 bases fitting TRBD1. The CDR3 is 16 residues long. Germline CDR1 and CDR2: PRHDT and FYEKMQ (reference sequence). The junction had 12 bases not matched to a gene; V was cut back by 5 bases and J by 8 bases. CDR3 sequence: CASSPPSTGGSEKLFF. CDR3 bases: TGTGCCAGCAGCCCGCCCTCGACAGGGGGTTCCGAAAAACTGTTTTTT.

This clone was observed once. The chain recombines TRBV27 with TRBJ2-7, with TRBD1 matching over 7 bases. The CDR3 is 12 amino acids. J gave up 6 bases and V 5 bases, and 4 bases lay outside the gene matches. Looked up from germline, CDR1 is MNHEY and CDR2 is SMNVEV (reference sequence). The CDR3 is CASSTGVSEQYF. CDR3 nucleotides: TGTGCCAGCAGTACAGGGGTCAGCGAGCAGTACTTC.

The chain carries TRBV7-7 and TRBJ2-2; 7 positions agree with TRBD1. J lost 0 bases, V lost 5 bases, and 3 bases had no gene match. Germline values: CDR1 SSHAT, CDR2 FNYEAQ (reference sequence). This CDR3 is 15 amino acids long. The CDR3 region has the DNA TGTGCCAGCAGCCCCGGGACAGCGAACACCGGGGAGCTGTTTTTT. Translation: CASSPGTANTGELFF.

This clone was picked up one time. This rearrangement joins TRBV21-1 to TRBJ1-2. TRBV21-1 is a documented pseudogene. The CDR3 length is 17 residues. CDR3 coding DNA: TGTGCCAGCAGCAAGAAAGGGGAGGGGAGGGTGAACTATGGCTACACCTTC. Its protein product is CASSKKGEGRVNYGYTF.

The J gene is TRBJ2-3, the V gene TRBV9, with 11 bases matching TRBD2. J was trimmed by 1 base and V by 3 bases; bases with no gene match: 4. This CDR3 contains 16 residues. Per germline, CDR1 SGDLS and CDR2 YYNGEE. The CDR3: CASSERTSGRTDTQYF. CDR3 DNA: TGTGCCAGCAGCGAGAGGACTAGCGGGCGCACAGATACGCAGTATTTT.

The chain carries TRBV21-1 and TRBJ2-7; whether TRBD1, the table's D call, matches the DNA was not checked. TRBV21-1 is a pseudogene segment. There are 13 residues in the CDR3. The CDR3: CASSRARRWEQYF. The CDR3 DNA reads TGTGCCAGCAGCAGGGCCCGGCGATGGGAGCAGTACTTC.

This clone has a handful of counts. The chain joins TRBV2 to TRBJ1-6; 7 nucleotides line up with TRBD1. CDR1 is SNHLY, CDR2 FYNNEI, per germline. The CDR3 contains 14 residues. V was clipped by 6 bases and J by 9 bases; unmatched bases: 8. CDR3 in DNA: TGTGCCAGCAGACGACAGGGACCGATTTCACCCCTCCACTTT. Translating it yields CASRRQGPISPLHF. Full variable domain (missing parts from reference TRBV2 and TRBJ1-6): EPEVTQTPSHQVTQMGQEVILRCVPISNHLYFYWYRQILGQKVEFLVSFYNNEISEKSEIFDDQFSVERPDGSNFTLKIRSTKLEDSAMYFCASRRQGPISPLHFGNGTRLTVT.

This clone was picked up a small number of times. This chain connects TRBV7-2 to TRBJ2-5; maybe TRBD2 (5 bases). Per germline, CDR1 SGHTA and CDR2 FQGNSA. V gave up 4 bases and J gave up 5 bases, with 14 bases separating them. The CDR3 contains 14 residues. CDR3: CASSSRPGWETQYF. In DNA form, the CDR3 reads TGTGCCAGCAGCTCCCGGCCGGGGTGGGAGACCCAGTACTTC.

CDR3 nucleotides: TGTGCCAGCAGCCGTAGACAGGGGTTCCCCAACACTGAAGCTTTCTTT. Protein product: CASSRRQGFPNTEAFF. This chain connects TRBV5-4 to TRBJ1-1; 8 nucleotides agree with TRBD1. Trimming took 4 bases from V and 2 from J; bases not matched to a gene: 10. The CDR3 runs 16 residues. Germline CDR1 reads SGHNT; CDR2 reads YYREEE (reference sequence).

The chain joins TRBV16 to TRBJ2-7; 7 nucleotides match TRBD1. The V gene end was trimmed by 4 bases and the J gene end by 1 base; junction bases not matched to a gene: 10. Germline CDR1 reads KGHSY; CDR2 reads FQNENV. The CDR3 loop spans 16 amino acids. CDR3 sequence (DNA): TGTGCCAGCAGCCTGACCGGACAGGCCGCATCCTACGAGCAGTACTTC. Protein: CASSLTGQAASYEQYF.

The chain combines TRBV27 with TRBJ1-2; the match to TRBD1 covers 7 bases. After removal of 2 bases from V and 6 bases from J, the junction contained 6 bases not matched to a gene. This CDR3 is 14 amino acids long. Germline V lookup: CDR1 MNHEY, CDR2 SMNVEV (reference sequence). The CDR3 protein is CASSLARGRDGYTF. The CDR3 nucleotides are TGTGCCAGCAGTTTAGCTAGGGGGCGAGATGGCTACACCTTC.

About this clone: This sample includes further DNA sequences coding for the same CDR3. Here the CDR3 DNA reads TGTGCCAGCAGCTTAGAAGGGGCTGAAGCTTTCTTT. Its translation: CASSLEGAEAFF. The rearrangement links TRBV7-9 to TRBJ1-1; weak D call: TRBD1 (5 bases). This CDR3 has 12 residues. The germline V gene has CDR1 SEHNR and CDR2 FQNEAQ (reference sequence). The V end was cut by 1 base, the J end by 6 bases, with 6 bases between.

The chain links TRBV3-1 (or the pseudogene TRBV3-2) to TRBJ1-3; perhaps TRBD1 as D (6 bases). The V gene lost 3 bases and the J gene lost 0 bases, with 15 bases spanning the gap. This CDR3 contains 17 residues. Germline CDR1 and CDR2: LGHDT and YNNKEL (reference sequence). The DNA for the CDR3 is TGTGCCAGCAGCCAGAAAAGTGGGACACTCTCTGGAAACACCATATATTTT. This translates into CASSQKSGTLSGNTIYF.

The rearrangement uses TRBV19 and TRBJ1-6, with 8 bases fitting TRBD1. CDR1 is LNHDA, CDR2 SQIVND, per germline (reference sequence). The length of the CDR3 is 15 residues. With V trimmed by 3 bases and J by 11 bases, 9 bases remained unmatched. CDR3 nucleotide sequence: TGTGCCAGTAGTATCTCCGCAGGGGGCGTAACACCCCTCCACTTT. Amino acids: CASSISAGGVTPLHF.

The chain is built from TRBV2 and TRBJ2-3, with 12 bases aligning to TRBD2. The CDR3 contains 16 residues. V was clipped by 5 bases and J by 4 bases; unmatched bases: 7. Germline V lookup: CDR1 SNHLY, CDR2 FYNNEI. The CDR3 loop is CASSHSSGRAPDTQYF. The CDR3, as DNA: TGTGCCAGCAGTCATTCTAGCGGGAGGGCCCCAGATACGCAGTATTTT.

V gene TRBV27 combines with J gene TRBJ2-1, with D possibly matching TRBD1 (6 bases). The germline V gene encodes CDR1 MNHEY and CDR2 SMNVEV (reference sequence). This CDR3 is built from 14 residues. Trimming removed 3 bases at V and 6 bases at J, with 12 bases between. CDR3 nucleotides: TGTGCCAGCAGTTTGAACAGGGTCTCCAATGAGCAGTTCTTC. Its protein product is CASSLNRVSNEQFF.

The J gene is TRBJ1-2, the V gene TRBV5-6; D possibly corresponds to TRBD1 (6 bases). Trimming pared 2 bases from V and 2 bases from J, leaving 10 bases between. Germline CDR1 SGHDT, CDR2 YYEEEE. This CDR3 spans 14 amino acids. The CDR3 protein is CASSFGQGNYGYTF. DNA of the CDR3: TGTGCCAGCAGCTTTGGGCAGGGGAACTATGGCTACACCTTC. Full variable domain (rest looked up from reference TRBV5-6 and TRBJ1-2): DAGVTQSPTHLIKTRGQQVTLRCSPKSGHDTVSWYQQALGQGPQFIFQYYEEEERQRGNFPDRFSGHQFPNYSSELNVNALLLGDSALYLCASSFGQGNYGYTFGSGTRLTVV.

This CDR3 reads CASSPDSWDTEAFF. The CDR3, as DNA: TGTGCCAGCAGCCCGGACAGTTGGGACACTGAAGCTTTCTTT. V usage is TRBV5-6 and J usage is TRBJ1-1; TRBD1 is a possible D gene (6 bases). The CDR3 contains 14 residues. Germline-derived CDR1 and CDR2 are SGHDT and YYEEEE. The V gene lost 4 bases and the J gene lost 3 bases, with 13 bases spanning the gap.

This chain uses TRBV28 with TRBJ1-1; D is ambiguous. The V and J ends lost 5 bases and 9 bases respectively, with 19 bases between them. Germline V CDR1 and CDR2: MDHEN, SYDVKM. This CDR3 has 14 residues. This CDR3 reads CASSPATGARKAFF. The CDR3 bases are TGTGCCAGCAGTCCCGCTACGGGAGCCAGGAAAGCTTTCTTT.

This clone was observed a single time. The rearrangement uses TRBV9 and TRBJ2-3; TRBD1 might be the D (5 bases). This CDR3 spans 18 amino acids. V shed 4 bases and J shed 0 bases, with 21 bases lying between them. From germline, CDR1 is SGDLS and CDR2 YYNGEE. CDR3 nucleotide sequence: TGTGCCAGCAGCCCAACCCTGTTCCGGACACTTAGCACAGATACGCAGTATTTT. Its protein is CASSPTLFRTLSTDTQYF. Full variable domain (remainder filled in from reference TRBV9 and TRBJ2-3): DSGVTQTPKHLITATGQRVTLRCSPRSGDLSVYWYQQSLDQGLQFLIQYYNGEERAKGNILERFSAQQFPDLHSELNLSSLELGDSALYFCASSPTLFRTLSTDTQYFGPGTRLTVL.

V usage is TRBV3-1 (or the pseudogene TRBV3-2) and J usage is TRBJ1-5; D gene uncertain. Germline V gene lookup returns CDR1 LGHDT and CDR2 YNNKEL (reference sequence). There are 16 residues in the CDR3. Between the trimmed V and J ends, which lost 4 bases and 5 bases, there was a span of 18 bases. CDR3 DNA sequence: TGTGCCAGCAGCCGAGGAGGACTTTGGCGAGATCAGCCCCAGCATTTT. Protein: CASSRGGLWRDQPQHF.